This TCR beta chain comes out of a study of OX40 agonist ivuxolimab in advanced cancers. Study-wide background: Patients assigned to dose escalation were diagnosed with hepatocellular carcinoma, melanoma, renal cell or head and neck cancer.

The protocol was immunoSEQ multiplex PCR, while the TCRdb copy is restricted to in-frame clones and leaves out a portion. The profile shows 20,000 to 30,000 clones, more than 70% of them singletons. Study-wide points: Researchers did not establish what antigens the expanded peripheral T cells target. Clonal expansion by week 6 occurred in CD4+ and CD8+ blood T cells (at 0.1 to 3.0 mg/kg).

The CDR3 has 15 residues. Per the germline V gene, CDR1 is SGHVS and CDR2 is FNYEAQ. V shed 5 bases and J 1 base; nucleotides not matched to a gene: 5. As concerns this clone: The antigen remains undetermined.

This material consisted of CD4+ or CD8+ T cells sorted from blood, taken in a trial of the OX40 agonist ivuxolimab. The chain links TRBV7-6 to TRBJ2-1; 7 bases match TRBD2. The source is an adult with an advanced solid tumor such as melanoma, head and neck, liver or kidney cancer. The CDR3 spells CASSQTAGSYNEQFF. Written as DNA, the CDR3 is TGTGCCAGCAGCCAAACAGCGGGATCCTACAATGAGCAGTTCTTC. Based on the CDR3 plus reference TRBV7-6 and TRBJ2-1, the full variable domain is GAGVSQSPRYKVTKRGQDVALRCDPISGHVSLYWYRQALGQGPEFLTYFNYEAQQDKSGLPNDRFSAERPEGSISTLTIQRTEQRDSAMYRCASSQTAGSYNEQFFGPGTRLTVL.